One and the same sample provided the 4 T cell receptor beta chains below, sequenced in a study of T cell repertoires in cytomegalovirus infection. MiXCR, run by TCRdb on the reads, gives a single entry per CDR3 protein. The data contain 70,000 to 95,000 distinct CDR3 sequences, roughly 29% of them singletons. Their target antigens are unknown. The material sequenced was CD8+ T cells from cultured PBMCs, taken from culture after CMV antigen stimulation. The receptors originated from a human donor in good health (CMV status not recorded). Some clones in this sample may be carry-over from other donors' samples.

The rearrangement links TRBV4-2 to TRBJ1-2; D is uncertain. The V end was cut by 5 bases, the J end by 3 bases, with 13 bases between. This CDR3 is built from 14 residues. CDR1 is LGHNA and CDR2 is YNFKEQ in the germline V gene. In nucleotides, the CDR3 is TGTGCCAGCAGCACCGACCTCTTGGACTATGGCTACACCTTC. This translates into CASSTDLLDYGYTF.

This clonotype was counted between two and nine times. The rearrangement uses TRBV11-2 and TRBJ2-1; D not resolved. Germline values: CDR1 SGHAT, CDR2 FQNNGV. This CDR3 has 13 amino acids. Trimming took off 5 bases at V and 1 base at J, with 6 bases between the two ends. Here the CDR3 DNA reads TGTGCCAGCAGCCAACCGTCCTACAATGAGCAGTTCTTC. Protein sequence: CASSQPSYNEQFF.

This clonotype was counted between two and nine times. As DNA, the CDR3 is TGTGCCAGCAGTAAAAGGACGGGTGTCTACGAGCAGTACTTC. Translation: CASSKRTGVYEQYF. The chain recombines TRBV6-5 with TRBJ2-7, with unresolved D. CDR1 is MNHEY and CDR2 is SVGAGI in the germline V gene. The CDR3 has 14 residues. The V end was cut by 5 bases, the J end by 3 bases, with 14 bases between.

This clonotype was counted many times. V gene TRBV7-2 combines with J gene TRBJ1-1; D possibly corresponds to TRBD1 (6 bases). Per the germline V gene, CDR1 is SGHTA and CDR2 is FQGNSA. The ends were cut back, 2 bases at V and 5 bases at J, with 15 bases in the middle. CDR3 size: 15 residues. As DNA, the CDR3 is TGTGCCAGCAGCTTATCGGGCAGGGACATGACTGAAGCTTTCTTT. It encodes CASSLSGRDMTEAFF.